This TCR beta chain was documented in a study of T cell repertoires in cytomegalovirus infection. Study in general: Public TCR beta signatures provided an indication of both CMV infection and a matching HLA type.

MiXCR was run by TCRdb on the reads, yielding one entry per CDR3 protein. The table includes roughly 500,000 distinct CDR3 sequences, 40% to 50% detected once. General study findings and limits: Identification of carriers of CMV plus the relevant HLA was achieved through cumulative public TCR beta family frequency.

About this clonotype itself: Its antigen is undetermined.

Per the germline V gene, CDR1 is MGHRA and CDR2 is YSYEKL. The CDR3 is made up of 14 amino acids. Trimming took 1 base from V and 7 from J, leaving 11 bases between them. The input for sequencing was cultured PBMCs, taken from culture after CMV antigen stimulation. This rearrangement joins TRBV4-1 to TRBJ2-1, with a tentative D call TRBD2 (6 bases). The TCR sequence derives from a human donor in good health (CMV status not recorded). Some clones in this sample may be carry-over from other donors' samples. DNA of the CDR3: TGCGCCAGCAGCCAAGTGTTTGCGGGGAATGAGCAGTTCTTC. Encoded protein: CASSQVFAGNEQFF.